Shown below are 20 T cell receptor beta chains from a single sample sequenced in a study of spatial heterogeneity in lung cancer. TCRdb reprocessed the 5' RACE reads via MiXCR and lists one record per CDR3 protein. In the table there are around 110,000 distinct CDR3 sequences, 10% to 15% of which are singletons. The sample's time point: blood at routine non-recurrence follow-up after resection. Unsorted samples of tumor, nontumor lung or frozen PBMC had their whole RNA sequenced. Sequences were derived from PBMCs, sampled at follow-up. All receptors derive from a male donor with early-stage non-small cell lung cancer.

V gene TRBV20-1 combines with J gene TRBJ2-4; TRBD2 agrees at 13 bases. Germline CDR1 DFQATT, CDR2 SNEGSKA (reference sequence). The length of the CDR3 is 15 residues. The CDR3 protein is CSAPTSGGAGNIQYF. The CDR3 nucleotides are TGCAGCGCTCCCACTAGCGGGGGGGCGGGGAACATTCAGTACTTC.

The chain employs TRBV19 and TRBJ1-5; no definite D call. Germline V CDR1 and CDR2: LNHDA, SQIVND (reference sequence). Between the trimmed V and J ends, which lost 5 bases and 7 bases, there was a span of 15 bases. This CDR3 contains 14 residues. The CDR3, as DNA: TGTGCCAGTAGTCTCACCTCCTGGGAGCAGCCCCAGCATTTT. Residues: CASSLTSWEQPQHF.

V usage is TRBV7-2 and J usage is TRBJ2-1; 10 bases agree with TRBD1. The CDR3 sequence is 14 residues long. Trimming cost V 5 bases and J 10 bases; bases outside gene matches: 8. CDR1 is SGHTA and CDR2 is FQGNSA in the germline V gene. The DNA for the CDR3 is TGTGCCAGCAGCCGCCGGGACAGGGGTGGAGAGCAGTTCTTC. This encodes CASSRRDRGGEQFF. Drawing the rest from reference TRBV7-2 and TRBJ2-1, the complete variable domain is GAGVSQSPSNKVTEKGKDVELRCDPISGHTALYWYRQSLGQGLEFLIYFQGNSAPDKSGLPSDRFSAERTGGSVSTLTIQRTQQEDSAVYLCASSRRDRGGEQFFGPGTRLTVL.

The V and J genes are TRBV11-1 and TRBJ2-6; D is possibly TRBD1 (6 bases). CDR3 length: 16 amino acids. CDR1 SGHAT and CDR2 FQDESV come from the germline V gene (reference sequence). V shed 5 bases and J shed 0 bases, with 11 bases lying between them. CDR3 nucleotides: TGTGCCAGCAGCCTAGGACAGAGCTCTGGGGCCAACGTCCTGACTTTC. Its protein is CASSLGQSSGANVLTF. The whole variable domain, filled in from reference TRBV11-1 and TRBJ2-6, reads EAEVAQSPRYKITEKSQAVAFWCDPISGHATLYWYRQILGQGPELLVQFQDESVVDDSQLPKDRFSAERLKGVDSTLKIQPAELGDSAMYLCASSLGQSSGANVLTFGAGSRLTVL.

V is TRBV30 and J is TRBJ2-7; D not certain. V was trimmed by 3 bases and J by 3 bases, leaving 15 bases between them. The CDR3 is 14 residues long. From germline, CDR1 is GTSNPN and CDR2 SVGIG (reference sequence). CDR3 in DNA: TGTGCCTGGAGGGGAACACCCCCCTACTACGAGCAGTACTTC. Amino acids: CAWRGTPPYYEQYF.

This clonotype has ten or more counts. CDR3 region: CSVRAHAGMNTEAFF. The CDR3 DNA follows: TGCAGCGTGAGAGCCCACGCAGGGATGAACACTGAAGCTTTCTTT. The chain links TRBV29-1 to TRBJ1-1; possible D gene TRBD1, 5 bases. The germline V and J ends were trimmed by 6 bases and 0 bases, with 17 bases remaining between them. The germline V gene encodes CDR1 SQVTM and CDR2 ANQGSEA. This CDR3 is 15 amino acids long. Supplemented by reference TRBV29-1 and TRBJ1-1, the full variable domain reads SAVISQKPSRDICQRGTSLTIQCQVDSQVTMMFWYRQQPGQSLTLIATANQGSEATYESGFVIDKFPISRPNLTFSTLTVSNMSPEDSSIYLCSVRAHAGMNTEAFFGQGTRLTVV.

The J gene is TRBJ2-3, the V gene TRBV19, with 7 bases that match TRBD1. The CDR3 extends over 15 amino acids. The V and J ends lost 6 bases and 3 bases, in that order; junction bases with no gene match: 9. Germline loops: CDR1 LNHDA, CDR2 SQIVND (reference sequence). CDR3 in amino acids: CASRRDRDPTDTQYF. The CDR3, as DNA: TGTGCCAGTAGGAGAGACAGGGATCCAACAGATACGCAGTATTTT.

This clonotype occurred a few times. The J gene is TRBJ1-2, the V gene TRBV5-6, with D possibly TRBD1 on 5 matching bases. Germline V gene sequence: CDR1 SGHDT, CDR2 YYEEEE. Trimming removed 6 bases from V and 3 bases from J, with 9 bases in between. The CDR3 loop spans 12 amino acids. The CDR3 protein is CASNRDDYGYTF. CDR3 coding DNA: TGTGCCAGCAACCGGGACGACTATGGCTACACCTTC.

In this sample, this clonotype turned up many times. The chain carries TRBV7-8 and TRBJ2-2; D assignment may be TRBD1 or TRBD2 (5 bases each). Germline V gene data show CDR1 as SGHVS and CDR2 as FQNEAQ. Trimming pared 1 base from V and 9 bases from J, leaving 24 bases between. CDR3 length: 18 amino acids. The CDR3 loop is CASSLGAPGPSLVRELFF. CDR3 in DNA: TGTGCCAGCAGCTTAGGAGCCCCGGGACCCAGCCTCGTCCGGGAGCTGTTTTTT. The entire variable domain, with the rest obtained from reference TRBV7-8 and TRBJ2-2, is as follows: GAGVSQSPRYKVAKRGQDVALRCDPISGHVSLFWYQQALGQGPEFLTYFQNEAQLDKSGLPSDRFFAERPEGSVSTLKIQRTQQEDSAVYLCASSLGAPGPSLVRELFFGEGSRLTVL.

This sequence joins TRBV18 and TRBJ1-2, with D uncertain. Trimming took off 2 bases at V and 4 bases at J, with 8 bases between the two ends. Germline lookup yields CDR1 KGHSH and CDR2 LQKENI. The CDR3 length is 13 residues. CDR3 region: CASSPAQSYGYTF. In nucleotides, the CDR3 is TGTGCCAGCTCACCAGCGCAGAGCTATGGCTACACCTTC.

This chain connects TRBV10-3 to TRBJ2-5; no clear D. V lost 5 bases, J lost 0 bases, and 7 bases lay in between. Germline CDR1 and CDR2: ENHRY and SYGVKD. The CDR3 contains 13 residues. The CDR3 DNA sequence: TGTGCCATCAGTCGTCCATACCAAGAGACCCAGTACTTC. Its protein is CAISRPYQETQYF.

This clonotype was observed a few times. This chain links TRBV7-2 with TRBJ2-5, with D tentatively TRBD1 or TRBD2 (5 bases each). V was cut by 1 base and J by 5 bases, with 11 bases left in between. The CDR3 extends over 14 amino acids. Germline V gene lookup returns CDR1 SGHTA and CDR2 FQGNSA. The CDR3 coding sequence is TGTGCCAGCAGCTTAGTGGGGACCGGGGAGACCCAGTACTTC. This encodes CASSLVGTGETQYF.

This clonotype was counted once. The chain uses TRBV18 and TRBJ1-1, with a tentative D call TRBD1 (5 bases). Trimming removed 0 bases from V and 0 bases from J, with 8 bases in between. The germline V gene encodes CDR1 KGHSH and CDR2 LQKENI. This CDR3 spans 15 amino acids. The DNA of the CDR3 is TGTGCCAGCTCACCACCGGGGGAAATGAACACTGAAGCTTTCTTT. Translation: CASSPPGEMNTEAFF.

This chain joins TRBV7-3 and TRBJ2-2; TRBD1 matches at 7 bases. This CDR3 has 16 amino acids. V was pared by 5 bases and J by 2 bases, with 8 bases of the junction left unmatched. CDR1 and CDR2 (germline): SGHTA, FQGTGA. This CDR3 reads CASSAWGQLNTGELFF. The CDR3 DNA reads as TGTGCCAGCAGCGCATGGGGACAGCTAAACACCGGGGAGCTGTTTTTT.

Here the CDR3 reads CASSVWKGARSGNTIYF. For the CDR3, the DNA is TGTGCCAGCAGTGTTTGGAAAGGGGCCCGCTCTGGAAACACCATATATTTT. This chain uses TRBV2 with TRBJ1-3; a weak D match, TRBD1 (5 bases). The CDR3 spans 17 residues. CDR1 SNHLY and CDR2 FYNNEI come from the germline V gene. Trimming removed 4 bases from V and 0 bases from J, with 16 bases in between.

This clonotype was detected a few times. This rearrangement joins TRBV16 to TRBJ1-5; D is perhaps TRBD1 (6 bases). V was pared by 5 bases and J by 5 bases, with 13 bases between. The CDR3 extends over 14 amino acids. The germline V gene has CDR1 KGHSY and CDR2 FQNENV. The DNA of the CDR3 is TGTGCCAGCAGCGCGGTCAGGGGCTATCAGCCCCAGCATTTT. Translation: CASSAVRGYQPQHF.

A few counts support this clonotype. The CDR3 here is CASSYSIPGTANQPQHF. The CDR3, as DNA: TGTGCCAGCAGTTACTCGATTCCCGGGACTGCCAATCAGCCCCAGCATTTT. The chain has TRBV6-5 and TRBJ1-5; TRBD1 is a possible D gene (5 bases). Germline V CDR1 and CDR2: MNHEY, SVGAGI. CDR3 length: 17 residues. The ends were cut back, 0 bases at V and 3 bases at J, with 15 bases in the middle.

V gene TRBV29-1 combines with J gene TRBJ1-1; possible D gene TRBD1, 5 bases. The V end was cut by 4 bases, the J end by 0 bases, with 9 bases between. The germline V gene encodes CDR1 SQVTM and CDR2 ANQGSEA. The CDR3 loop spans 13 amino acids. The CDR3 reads CSVVGQLNTEAFF. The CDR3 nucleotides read TGCAGCGTTGTGGGGCAGTTGAACACTGAAGCTTTCTTT.

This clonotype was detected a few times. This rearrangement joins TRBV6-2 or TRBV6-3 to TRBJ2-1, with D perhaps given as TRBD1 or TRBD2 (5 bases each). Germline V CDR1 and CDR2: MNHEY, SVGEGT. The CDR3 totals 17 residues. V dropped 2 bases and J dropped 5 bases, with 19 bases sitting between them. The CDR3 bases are TGTGCCAGCAGTTACACGTCCGGGACCCTGAACCACAATGAGCAGTTCTTC. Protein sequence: CASSYTSGTLNHNEQFF.

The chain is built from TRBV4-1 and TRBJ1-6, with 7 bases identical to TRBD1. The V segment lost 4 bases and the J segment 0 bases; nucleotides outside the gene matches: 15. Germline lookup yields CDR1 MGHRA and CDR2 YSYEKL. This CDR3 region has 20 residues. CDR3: CASSPERGGQSSSYNSPLHF. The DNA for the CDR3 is TGCGCCAGCAGCCCCGAACGAGGGGGACAGTCGAGCTCCTATAATTCACCCCTCCACTTT.